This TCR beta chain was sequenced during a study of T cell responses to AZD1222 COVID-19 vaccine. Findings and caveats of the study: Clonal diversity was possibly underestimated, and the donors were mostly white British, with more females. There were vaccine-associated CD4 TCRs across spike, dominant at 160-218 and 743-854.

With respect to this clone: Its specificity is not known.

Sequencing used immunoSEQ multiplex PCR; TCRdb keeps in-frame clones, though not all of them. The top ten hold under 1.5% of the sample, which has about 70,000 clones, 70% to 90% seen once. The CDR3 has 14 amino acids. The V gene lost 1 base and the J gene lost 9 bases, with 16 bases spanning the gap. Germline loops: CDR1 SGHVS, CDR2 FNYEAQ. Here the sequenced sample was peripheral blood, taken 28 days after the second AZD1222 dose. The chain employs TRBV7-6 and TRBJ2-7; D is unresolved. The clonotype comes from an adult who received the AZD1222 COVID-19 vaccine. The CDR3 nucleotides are TGTGCCAGCAGCTTAGGGGGATTTCCCCCGATGCAGTACTTC. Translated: CASSLGGFPPMQYF.